One and the same sample provided the 14 T cell receptor beta chains below, sequenced in a study of blood T cell repertoires in COVID-19. Profiled with immunoSEQ multiplex PCR; TCRdb holds only in-frame clones, not every one. The sample contains 150,000 or so clones, around 85% of which appear only once. Input material: peripheral blood. The receptors were gathered from a man in his 60s who had recovered from COVID-19.

The V call is TRBV5-4, the J call TRBJ2-1, with 8 bases identical to TRBD1. V lost 1 base to trimming and J lost 6 bases; unmatched junction nucleotides: 12. CDR3 length: 17 amino acids. Germline V gene sequence: CDR1 SGHNT, CDR2 YYREEE (reference sequence). In DNA form, the CDR3 reads TGTGCCAGCAGCTTGAGTTGGACAGGGAGGTATGGCAATGAGCAGTTCTTC. This codes for CASSLSWTGRYGNEQFF.

The rearrangement links TRBV7-8 to TRBJ1-3; D might be TRBD1 (6 bases). Per germline, CDR1 SGHVS and CDR2 FQNEAQ. Trimming cost V 2 bases and J 3 bases, with 11 bases left between them. The CDR3 totals 15 residues. Here the CDR3 reads CASSLQGYSGNTIYF. The CDR3 DNA follows: TGTGCCAGCAGCTTACAGGGGTACAGTGGAAACACCATATATTTT.

This chain uses TRBV11-2 with TRBJ2-3, with D possibly matching TRBD1 (5 bases). Trimming removed 3 bases at V and 0 bases at J, with 19 bases between. There are 18 residues in the CDR3. Germline V gene lookup returns CDR1 SGHAT and CDR2 FQNNGV. The CDR3 nucleotides are TGTGCCAGCAGCTTCCGCCGTGGGGCCAGGGCCAGCACAGATACGCAGTATTTT. Amino acid sequence: CASSFRRGARASTDTQYF.

This chain joins TRBV13 and TRBJ2-1; TRBD1 matches 7 bases. The trim removed 5 bases at V and 2 bases at J, leaving 6 bases unmatched. The CDR3 has 15 amino acids. CDR1 and CDR2 from the germline V gene are PRHDT and FYEKMQ (reference sequence). The CDR3 DNA follows: TGTGCCAGCAGCATCCGGGACAGCCCCTACAATGAGCAGTTCTTC. This sequence encodes CASSIRDSPYNEQFF.

The chain is built from TRBV4-2 and TRBJ1-2; TRBD1 is a possible D gene (6 bases). Per germline, CDR1 LGHNA and CDR2 YNFKEQ. This CDR3 has 18 amino acids. V was pared by 0 bases and J by 4 bases, with 21 bases between. The CDR3 sequence: CASSQDLGGDGQLYGYTF. CDR3 DNA: TGTGCCAGCAGCCAAGATTTAGGGGGGGACGGACAACTCTATGGCTACACCTTC.

The chain is built from TRBV6-2 or TRBV6-3 and TRBJ2-1; TRBD2 matches 9 bases. The CDR3 sequence is 16 residues long. Trimming at V came to 2 bases and at J to 5 bases, leaving 7 bases not matched to a gene. The germline V gene encodes CDR1 MNHEY and CDR2 SVGEGT. CDR3 amino acids: CASSYAGAGGHNEQFF. The CDR3 region has the DNA TGTGCCAGCAGTTACGCTGGGGCGGGGGGGCACAATGAGCAGTTCTTC.

This chain joins TRBV5-1 and TRBJ2-3, with TRBD2 matching over 8 bases. The CDR3 is 16 amino acids. The V segment lost 1 base and the J segment 2 bases; nucleotides outside the gene matches: 6. The germline CDR1 and CDR2 sequences are SGHRS and YFSETQ. Written as DNA, the CDR3 is TGCGCCAGCAGCTTGCGGGCGGGGGGACCCACAGATACGCAGTATTTT. This gives the protein CASSLRAGGPTDTQYF.

The table lists this clone with a count of one. This chain connects TRBV29-1 to TRBJ1-3, with 10 bases matching TRBD1. Germline lookup yields CDR1 SQVTM and CDR2 ANQGSEA. CDR3 length equals 16 residues. Trimming took 7 bases from V and 3 from J; bases not matched to a gene: 12. The CDR3 DNA is TGCAGCGCAACCGGGACAGGGGCTACTTTTGGAAACACCATATATTTT. Translating it yields CSATGTGATFGNTIYF.

This clone was counted a single time. The rearrangement uses TRBV7-2 and TRBJ1-3, with D possibly TRBD1 on 6 matching bases. Trimming shortened V by 5 bases and J by 2 bases, and 16 bases separated the two germline ends. Germline lookup yields CDR1 SGHTA and CDR2 FQGNSA. This CDR3 is 16 amino acids long. DNA for the CDR3: TGTGCCAGCAGCAGATCATTTGGGGACACTGGAAACACCATATATTTT. Amino acids: CASSRSFGDTGNTIYF.

The chain recombines TRBV30 with TRBJ2-7; D is perhaps TRBD2 (5 bases). The germline CDR1 and CDR2 sequences are GTSNPN and SVGIG (reference sequence). V was trimmed by 2 bases and J by 5 bases, leaving 16 bases between them. The CDR3 is 14 residues long. CDR3 loop: CAWSTQRVRDEQYF. The DNA for the CDR3 is TGTGCCTGGAGTACCCAACGAGTGAGGGACGAGCAGTACTTC. Full variable domain (missing parts from reference TRBV30 and TRBJ2-7): SQTIHQWPATLVQPVGSPLSLECTVEGTSNPNLYWYRQAAGRGLQLLFYSVGIGQISSEVPQNLSASRPQDRQFILSSKKLLLSDSGFYLCAWSTQRVRDEQYFGPGTRLTVT.

Notes on this clone: An end of the junction does not agree with germline; a read error may underlie this. The chain links TRBV2 to TRBJ1-2, with 9 bases fitting TRBD1. The V gene's germline CDR1 is SNHLY and CDR2 FYNNEI. The CDR3 totals 16 residues. CDR3 residues: CASSQAGQGALGGYTF. The CDR3 DNA reads TGTGCCAGCAGTCAAGCGGGACAGGGCGCTTTGGGTGGCTACACCTTC.

This clone was counted a few times. V usage is TRBV4-2 and J usage is TRBJ2-7, with 8 bases lining up with TRBD1. Germline V lookup: CDR1 LGHNA, CDR2 YNFKEQ. The V gene end was trimmed by 3 bases and the J gene end by 6 bases; junction bases not matched to a gene: 13. This CDR3 is built from 16 residues. CDR3 sequence: CASSHGMGTGPSEQYF. CDR3 bases: TGTGCCAGCAGCCACGGTATGGGGACAGGCCCCTCCGAGCAGTACTTC.

This sequence joins TRBV7-6 and TRBJ2-2, with D possibly TRBD2 on 5 matching bases. Trimming pared 5 bases from V and 4 bases from J, leaving 17 bases between. Germline loops: CDR1 SGHVS, CDR2 FNYEAQ. CDR3 length equals 16 residues. CDR3 nucleotides: TGTGCCAGCAGCCCGAACCGAGGGTTGAGCACCGGGGAGCTGTTTTTT. This sequence encodes CASSPNRGLSTGELFF.

This sequence joins TRBV9 and TRBJ1-2; weak D call: TRBD1 (5 bases). Trimming removed 0 bases at V and 0 bases at J, with 9 bases between. The germline gives CDR1 SGDLS, CDR2 YYNGEE. CDR3 size: 15 residues. This chain's CDR3 is CASSVDAGPNYGYTF. DNA of the CDR3: TGTGCCAGCAGCGTAGACGCAGGGCCTAACTATGGCTACACCTTC.